This T cell receptor beta chain emerged from a study of blood T cell repertoires in COVID-19. For the study at large: The analysed material was cDNA or gDNA that came from T cells, B-cell-depleted T cells, or PBMCs.

Trimming pared 0 bases from V and 1 base from J, leaving 12 bases between. The CDR3 runs to 16 residues. The V gene's germline CDR1 is SGHDN and CDR2 FVKESK. Authors' data handling: The assay estimated nucleated cells by amplifying reference gene primers. Here immunoSEQ multiplex PCR was the method, and the copy in TCRdb shows in-frame clones only, minus some. V and J calls and clone size are those listed in that table; D and trimming were worked out from the DNA. This sample has about 100,000 clones, with around nine tenths found just once. The TCR originated in a man of 80 years or more with acute or convalescent COVID-19. Sequencing input: peripheral blood. V and J are TRBV14 and TRBJ1-1; tentative D call: TRBD1 (5 bases). CDR3 coding DNA: TGTGCCAGCAGCCAAGATTTAGGACAACCGAACACTGAAGCTTTCTTT. It encodes CASSQDLGQPNTEAFF.